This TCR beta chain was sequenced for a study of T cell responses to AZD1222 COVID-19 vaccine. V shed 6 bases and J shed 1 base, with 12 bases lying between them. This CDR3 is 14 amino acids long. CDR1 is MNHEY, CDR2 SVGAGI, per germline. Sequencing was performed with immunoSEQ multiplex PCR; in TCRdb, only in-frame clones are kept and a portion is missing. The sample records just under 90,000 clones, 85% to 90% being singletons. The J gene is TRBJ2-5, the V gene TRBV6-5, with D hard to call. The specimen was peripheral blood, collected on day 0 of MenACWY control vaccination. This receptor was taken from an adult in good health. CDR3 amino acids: CASRRTPPQETQYF. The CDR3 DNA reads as TGTGCCAGCAGGCGGACCCCCCCCCAAGAGACCCAGTACTTC.